Here is one TCR beta chain with its context. Its antigen is still unknown. This specimen belongs to a study of cytomegalovirus exposure and HLA in healthy donors. PCR involved 60 Vbeta and 13 Jbeta primers. Clones were read by immunoSEQ multiplex PCR, and TCRdb kept only the in-frame ones, dropping some. The clone table shows tens of thousands of clones, with the ten largest holding less than 2.5%. Study observations and caveats: Cytomegalovirus status, reportedly, was diagnosed with high specificity and sensitivity by the classifier.

This clonotype was sampled from a female donor in good health and CMV-seronegative. Sequencing input: PBMCs.

The CDR3 is CASSLGRGGTEAFF. CDR3 DNA sequence: TGTGCCAGCAGCTTGGGCAGGGGTGGGACTGAAGCTTTCTTT. The chain links TRBV5-6 to TRBJ1-1, with TRBD1 as a possible D gene (6 bases). V lost 0 bases to trimming and J lost 5 bases, with 11 bases between them. This CDR3 comprises 14 residues. Germline V CDR1 and CDR2: SGHDT, YYEEEE.